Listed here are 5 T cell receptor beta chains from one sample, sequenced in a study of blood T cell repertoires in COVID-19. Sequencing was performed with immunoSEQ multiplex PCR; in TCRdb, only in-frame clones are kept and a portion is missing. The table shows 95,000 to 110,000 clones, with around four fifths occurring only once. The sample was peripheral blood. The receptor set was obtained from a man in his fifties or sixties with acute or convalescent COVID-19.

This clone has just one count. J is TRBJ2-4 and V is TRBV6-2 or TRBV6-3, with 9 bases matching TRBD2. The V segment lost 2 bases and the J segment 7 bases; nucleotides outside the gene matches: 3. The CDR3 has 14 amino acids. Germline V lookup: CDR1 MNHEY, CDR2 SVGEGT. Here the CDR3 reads CASSYLAGRNIQYF. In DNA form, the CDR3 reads TGTGCCAGCAGTTACCTAGCGGGACGGAACATTCAGTACTTC.

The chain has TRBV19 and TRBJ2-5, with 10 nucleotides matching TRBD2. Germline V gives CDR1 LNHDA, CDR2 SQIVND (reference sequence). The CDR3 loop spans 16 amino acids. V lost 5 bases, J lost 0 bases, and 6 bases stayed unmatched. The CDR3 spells CASSYSGGFHQETQYF. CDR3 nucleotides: TGTGCCAGTAGTTATAGCGGGGGGTTCCACCAAGAGACCCAGTACTTC.

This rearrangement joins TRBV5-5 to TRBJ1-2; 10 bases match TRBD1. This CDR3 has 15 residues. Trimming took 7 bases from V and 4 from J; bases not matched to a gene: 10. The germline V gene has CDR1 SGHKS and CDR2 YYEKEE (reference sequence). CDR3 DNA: TGTGCCAGCCGACGAACGACAGGGGGCACCTATGGCTACACCTTC. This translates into CASRRTTGGTYGYTF.

This CDR3 reads CSVVQGQDTQYF. The CDR3 bases are TGCAGCGTTGTCCAGGGTCAAGATACGCAGTATTTT. The chain recombines TRBV29-1 with TRBJ2-3; D possibly corresponds to TRBD1 (5 bases). From germline, CDR1 is SQVTM and CDR2 ANQGSEA. CDR3 length equals 12 residues. The V gene lost 4 bases and the J gene lost 5 bases, with 10 bases spanning the gap.

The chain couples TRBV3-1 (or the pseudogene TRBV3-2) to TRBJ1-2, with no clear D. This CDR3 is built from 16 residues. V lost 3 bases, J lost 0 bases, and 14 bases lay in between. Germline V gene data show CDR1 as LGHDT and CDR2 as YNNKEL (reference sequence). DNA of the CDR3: TGTGCCAGCAGCCAGGGCAGGATGGGCTCTAACTATGGCTACACCTTC. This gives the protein CASSQGRMGSNYGYTF.